The present entry profiles one T cell receptor (beta chain) with its context. The data derive from a study of T cell responses to AZD1222 COVID-19 vaccine. Measured with immunoSEQ multiplex PCR; TCRdb has only the in-frame clones, and not every one. The repertoire holds about 92,000 clones, roughly 93% seen once, with about 20% in the top ten. V was trimmed by 2 bases and J by 8 bases, leaving 9 bases between them. The CDR3 is 13 residues long. From germline, CDR1 is MNHNS and CDR2 SASEGT. The sample here was peripheral blood, taken on day 0 of AZD1222 vaccination. This chain connects TRBV6-1 to TRBJ2-2; D is ambiguous. This TCR was recovered from an adult in good health. The CDR3 DNA is TGTGCCAGCAGTGAACGGATTCTTGGGGAGCTGTTTTTT. This codes for CASSERILGELFF.